Listed below are T cell receptor beta chains from one sample, sequenced in a study of blood T cell repertoires in COVID-19. Generated by immunoSEQ multiplex PCR, the TCRdb table keeps only in-frame clones and is missing some. The top ten clones hold under 7% of a sample with some 270,000 clones, about 85% of them seen once. Sequencing input: PBMCs or T cells enriched from blood (not recorded which). The receptor source for this set is a woman aged 45-59 years who had been exposed to COVID-19. Both conserved end residues are part of each CDR3. D genes are given only for firm matches. The listing skips clone size in some rows; elsewhere it reads once, few, many or a size class.

v_call: TRBV21-1
d_call: .
clone_size: .
j_call: TRBJ2-1
cdr3_aa: CASSKVESSYNEQFF
cdr3_nt: TGTGCCAGCAGCAAAGTTGAGAGCTCCTACAATGAGCAGTTCTTC

v_call: TRBV2
d_call: .
clone_size: .
j_call: TRBJ2-7
cdr3_aa: CASIPREREQYF
cdr3_nt: TGTGCCAGCATCCCCCGGGAGCGCGAGCAGTACTTC

v_call: TRBV5-1
d_call: TRBD1
clone_size: .
j_call: TRBJ1-2
cdr3_aa: CASSLDPTGTSYGYTF
cdr3_nt: TGCGCCAGCAGCTTGGACCCGACAGGGACGAGCTATGGCTACACCTTC

v_call: TRBV6-2/TRBV6-3
d_call: .
clone_size: .
j_call: TRBJ1-1
cdr3_aa: CASSPLQRTYTEAFF
cdr3_nt: TGTGCCAGCAGTCCCCTCCAAAGGACTTACACTGAAGCTTTCTTT

v_call: TRBV6-6
d_call: .
clone_size: .
j_call: TRBJ2-3
cdr3_aa: CASRGPRAPDTQYF
cdr3_nt: TGTGCCAGCAGGGGGCCCCGTGCACCAGATACGCAGTATTTT

v_call: TRBV14
d_call: TRBD1
clone_size: .
j_call: TRBJ2-7
cdr3_aa: CASSQDRTGNYEQYF
cdr3_nt: TGTGCCAGCAGCCAAGACCGGACAGGGAACTACGAGCAGTACTTC

v_call: TRBV6-6
d_call: .
clone_size: once
j_call: TRBJ1-1
cdr3_aa: CASSSPPPGTEAFF
cdr3_nt: TGTGCCAGCAGTTCACCCCCCCCGGGGACAGAAGCTTTCTTT

v_call: TRBV7-9
d_call: .
clone_size: .
j_call: TRBJ2-7
cdr3_aa: CASSGNPTTVGVSYEQYF
cdr3_nt: TGTGCCAGCAGCGGAAACCCAACCACAGTAGGGGTAAGCTACGAGCAGTACTTC

v_call: TRBV5-1
d_call: .
clone_size: .
j_call: TRBJ1-1
cdr3_aa: CASSSGDGSQKAFF
cdr3_nt: TGCGCCAGCAGCTCCGGCGATGGGTCACAGAAAGCTTTCTTT

v_call: TRBV11-2
d_call: TRBD2
clone_size: .
j_call: TRBJ2-7
cdr3_aa: CASSWGTSGSYEQYF
cdr3_nt: TGTGCCAGCAGCTGGGGGACTAGCGGGAGTTACGAGCAGTACTTC

v_call: TRBV10-3
d_call: TRBD1
clone_size: .
j_call: TRBJ1-2
cdr3_aa: CAISGNAGQDYTF
cdr3_nt: TGTGCCATCAGTGGGAATGCGGGACAGGACTACACCTTC

v_call: TRBV27
d_call: TRBD2
clone_size: .
j_call: TRBJ2-1
cdr3_aa: CASSLGFAGGSNEQFF
cdr3_nt: TGTGCCAGCAGTTTAGGCTTCGCGGGGGGGTCCAATGAGCAGTTCTTC

v_call: TRBV5-1
d_call: .
clone_size: .
j_call: TRBJ2-5
cdr3_aa: CASSPGQQETQYF
cdr3_nt: TGCGCCAGCAGCCCGGGACAACAAGAGACCCAGTACTTC

v_call: TRBV29-1
d_call: .
clone_size: .
j_call: TRBJ2-7
cdr3_aa: CSVRSGKGYEQYF
cdr3_nt: TGCAGCGTACGCTCAGGGAAGGGCTACGAGCAGTACTTC

v_call: TRBV21-1
d_call: .
clone_size: .
j_call: TRBJ2-7
cdr3_aa: CASSKEKGAVTNEQYF
cdr3_nt: TGTGCCAGCAGCAAAGAGAAGGGGGCGGTTACGAACGAGCAGTACTTC

v_call: TRBV2
d_call: .
clone_size: .
j_call: TRBJ1-3
cdr3_aa: CASSVGGAGNTIYF
cdr3_nt: TGTGCCAGCAGTGTGGGGGGGGCCGGAAACACCATATATTTT

v_call: TRBV27
d_call: TRBD1
clone_size: .
j_call: TRBJ1-1
cdr3_aa: CASSLEGAWNTEAFF
cdr3_nt: TGTGCCAGCAGTTTAGAGGGGGCGTGGAACACTGAAGCTTTCTTT

v_call: TRBV11-1
d_call: .
clone_size: .
j_call: TRBJ1-1
cdr3_aa: CASSPFGEGTEAFF
cdr3_nt: TGTGCCAGCAGCCCCTTTGGGGAGGGCACTGAAGCTTTCTTT

v_call: TRBV5-1
d_call: .
clone_size: .
j_call: TRBJ1-1
cdr3_aa: CASSFQGENTEAFF
cdr3_nt: TGCGCCAGCAGCTTTCAAGGGGAGAACACTGAAGCTTTCTTT

v_call: TRBV7-2
d_call: TRBD2
clone_size: .
j_call: TRBJ2-7
cdr3_aa: CASSHSGGISYEQYF
cdr3_nt: TGTGCCAGCAGCCACAGCGGGGGGATCTCCTACGAGCAGTACTTC

v_call: TRBV7-2
d_call: TRBD1
clone_size: .
j_call: TRBJ2-1
cdr3_aa: CASSLARDRRAEWQFF
cdr3_nt: TGTGCCAGCAGCTTAGCGCGGGACAGGAGGGCTGAGTGGCAGTTCTTC

v_call: TRBV7-8
d_call: .
clone_size: .
j_call: TRBJ2-7
cdr3_aa: CASSLGASYEQYF
cdr3_nt: TGTGCCAGCAGCTTAGGAGCCTCCTACGAGCAGTACTTC

v_call: TRBV29-1
d_call: .
clone_size: .
j_call: TRBJ1-1
cdr3_aa: CSVVERGTEAFF
cdr3_nt: TGCAGCGTTGTAGAAAGAGGGACTGAAGCTTTCTTT

v_call: TRBV4-1
d_call: .
clone_size: .
j_call: TRBJ1-4
cdr3_aa: CASSQGGTSYATNEKLFF
cdr3_nt: TGCGCCAGCAGCCAAGGGGGCACAAGCTATGCAACTAATGAAAAACTGTTTTTT

v_call: TRBV2
d_call: TRBD1
clone_size: .
j_call: TRBJ2-7
cdr3_aa: CASTGTDSYEQYF
cdr3_nt: TGTGCCAGTACCGGGACAGACTCTTACGAGCAGTACTTC

v_call: TRBV7-2
d_call: .
clone_size: .
j_call: TRBJ2-3
cdr3_aa: CASQRTAAGNTQYF
cdr3_nt: TGTGCCAGCCAACGTACCGCCGCGGGAAATACGCAGTATTTT

v_call: TRBV10-3
d_call: TRBD1
clone_size: .
j_call: TRBJ1-2
cdr3_aa: CAISESARGSNYGYTF
cdr3_nt: TGTGCCATCAGTGAGTCCGCCAGGGGGAGTAACTATGGCTACACCTTC

v_call: TRBV6-5
d_call: .
clone_size: .
j_call: TRBJ1-6
cdr3_aa: CASRGTQVERSPLHF
cdr3_nt: TGTGCCAGCAGAGGCACACAGGTGGAAAGATCACCCCTCCACTTT

v_call: TRBV19
d_call: TRBD1
clone_size: .
j_call: TRBJ2-1
cdr3_aa: CASSIERDRASNEQFF
cdr3_nt: TGTGCCAGTAGTATAGAAAGGGACAGGGCGAGTAATGAGCAGTTCTTC

v_call: TRBV30
d_call: .
clone_size: .
j_call: TRBJ1-6
cdr3_aa: CAWSAQGSYNSPLHF
cdr3_nt: TGTGCCTGGAGTGCACAGGGCTCCTATAATTCACCCCTCCACTTT

v_call: TRBV3-1/TRBV3-2
d_call: TRBD1
clone_size: few
j_call: TRBJ2-5
cdr3_aa: CASTETLQGAGETQYF
cdr3_nt: TGTGCCAGCACAGAGACCTTACAGGGGGCAGGAGAGACCCAGTACTTC

v_call: TRBV3-1/TRBV3-2
d_call: .
clone_size: .
j_call: TRBJ1-2
cdr3_aa: CASSQVGRVTKYGYTF
cdr3_nt: TGTGCCAGCAGCCAAGTGGGTCGGGTTACGAAATATGGCTACACCTTC

v_call: TRBV7-9
d_call: TRBD1
clone_size: .
j_call: TRBJ1-5
cdr3_aa: CASSSQTGFPEAQHF
cdr3_nt: TGTGCCAGCAGCTCACAGACAGGGTTCCCTGAAGCCCAGCATTTT

v_call: TRBV7-2
d_call: TRBD1
clone_size: few
j_call: TRBJ2-1
cdr3_aa: CASSPWTGTNNEQFF
cdr3_nt: TGTGCCAGCAGCCCCTGGACAGGGACGAACAATGAGCAGTTCTTC

v_call: TRBV7-9
d_call: .
clone_size: .
j_call: TRBJ2-7
cdr3_aa: CASSLIVSEQYF
cdr3_nt: TGTGCCAGCAGCTTAATTGTCAGCGAGCAGTACTTC

v_call: TRBV30
d_call: .
clone_size: .
j_call: TRBJ2-2
cdr3_aa: CAWSKSGSPGELFF
cdr3_nt: TGTGCCTGGAGTAAATCAGGGTCCCCCGGGGAGCTGTTTTTT